These T cell receptor beta chains were read from a single sample in a study of spatial heterogeneity in lung cancer. One entry per CDR3 protein results from TCRdb running MiXCR on the 5' RACE reads. In the table there are 9,500 to 15,000 distinct CDR3 sequences, roughly 6.2% of which are singletons. The source material was normal lung tissue next to the tumor, sampled at surgery. Every receptor here comes from a male donor with early-stage non-small cell lung cancer. The conserved cysteine and the conserved F or W are not part of the CDR3 here. Clone size is not always given. Where it is, it says once, few, many or a class for expanded clones.

j_call v_call clone_size cdr3_aa
TRBJ1-5 TRBV10-3 medium-sized AATGGQGQPQH
TRBJ2-7 TRBV12-3/TRBV12-4 many ASTSRSGTYY
TRBJ2-6 TRBV12-3/TRBV12-4 many ASSRRASGANVLT
TRBJ1-1 TRBV6-1 medium-sized ASSDKAESEAF
TRBJ2-3 TRBV20-1 many SARDITDTQY
TRBJ1-2 TRBV29-1 many SIYQNGYT
TRBJ2-3 TRBV10-3 many ALASGGLTDTQY
TRBJ2-4 TRBV29-1 many SVGETQAKNIQY
TRBJ1-2 TRBV27 NA ASSLQSNYGYT
TRBJ1-2 TRBV20-1 many SAQTGRNYGYT
TRBJ2-2 TRBV5-1 few ASSFLDFGELF
TRBJ2-2 TRBV7-9 NA ASSARVAGGELF
TRBJ1-3 TRBV29-1 NA SVGEGWSGNTIY
TRBJ1-5 TRBV6-2/TRBV6-3 many ASSYRGSQPQH
TRBJ2-3 TRBV12-3/TRBV12-4 many ASSGGLAGTDTQY
TRBJ2-7 TRBV6-1 medium-sized ASSEDGTYEQY
TRBJ2-1 TRBV18 medium-sized ASSPRTGLDEQF
TRBJ1-2 TRBV12-3/TRBV12-4 NA ASSPGQGNGYT
TRBJ2-5 TRBV12-3/TRBV12-4 many ASSQWGLQETQY
TRBJ2-3 TRBV12-3/TRBV12-4 many ASSKQGARDTQY
TRBJ2-2 TRBV24-1 NA ATSGLPGQGVSTGELF
TRBJ1-1 TRBV7-3 few ASSPDRGRRNTEAF
TRBJ2-5 TRBV19 medium-sized ASSIGQMGETQY
TRBJ2-7 TRBV2 NA ASSDVYAMGHYEQY
TRBJ2-7 TRBV27 few ASSSPGLAHEQY
TRBJ2-1 TRBV20-1 few SARLGGYNEQF
TRBJ2-7 TRBV19 many ASSRHSSYEQY
TRBJ1-1 TRBV30 many AGNRDGGTEAF
TRBJ2-3 TRBV20-1 NA SASGTSGRSGGDTQY
TRBJ2-1 TRBV5-1 many ASSLAGLAGGDPF
TRBJ2-7 TRBV7-9 many ASSPVMGHEQY
TRBJ2-7 TRBV6-5 few ASLGAGEQY
TRBJ2-1 TRBV11-2 few ASSHGRRSYYNEQF
TRBJ1-5 TRBV20-1 few SARLSNQPQH
TRBJ2-7 TRBV5-4 medium-sized ASSSPSGRVAYEQY
TRBJ2-7 TRBV27 many ASKDSPGDEQY
TRBJ2-7 TRBV12-3/TRBV12-4 many ASRSGGGSREQY
TRBJ2-3 TRBV7-2 many ASSLSPGITDTQY
TRBJ2-1 TRBV12-3/TRBV12-4 medium-sized ASRPLAGGRNEQF
TRBJ2-1 TRBV9 many ASSVGLAGGYNEQF
TRBJ1-1 TRBV2 many ASSLSGGNTEAF
TRBJ2-7 TRBV13 many ASSLVAISYEQY
TRBJ1-3 TRBV5-6 medium-sized ASSRQSNSGNTIY
TRBJ2-7 TRBV5-1 many ASSLTGMSYEQY
TRBJ1-1 TRBV2 many ASSEGTGRRIKTEAF
TRBJ1-4 TRBV3-1 many ASSQDIAREGRGKLF
TRBJ1-3 TRBV3-1 NA ASSHGQASGNTIY
TRBJ2-4 TRBV7-9 NA ASSSRDLAKNIQY
TRBJ2-3 TRBV20-1 many SARRGSSGGSADTQY
TRBJ1-1 TRBV5-1 few ASSSLGVANTEAF
TRBJ1-6 TRBV29-1 many SVHPPDKEGSPLH
TRBJ1-1 TRBV7-2 many ASSSPTGQLNTEAF
TRBJ1-2 TRBV14 medium-sized ASSQQGVEGYT
TRBJ2-2 TRBV5-1 many ASSLTPLKNTGELF